This is a list of T cell receptor beta chains from one sample in a study of blood T cells in healthy people across ages. TCRdb used MiXCR to reprocess the 5' RACE reads, holding one entry per CDR3 protein. The sample has roughly 1,700,000 distinct CDR3 sequences; about 28% are singletons. Sequenced material: blood. The receptors here all came from a woman in her thirties in good health. Each CDR3 is given without its conserved first and last residue.

TRBV7-8	TRBJ2-1	ASSSLAGGSLYEQF
TRBV20-1	TRBJ2-7	SVRVREFHYEQY
TRBV20-1	TRBJ2-4	SARDKTGEVKNIQY
TRBV10-3	TRBJ1-1	AISESPGGTEAF
TRBV7-2	TRBJ1-2	ASRSGRGDHGYT
TRBV29-1	TRBJ1-5	SVRAGSGSQPQH
TRBV5-1	TRBJ2-1	ASNPQRTTDADEQF
TRBV20-1	TRBJ1-5	SARDPQGRTNQPQH
TRBV20-1	TRBJ2-7	SASDPGSYEQY
TRBV11-2	TRBJ2-7	ASSSIQTTSSGRAYEQY
TRBV6-2/TRBV6-3	TRBJ1-1	ASSYSGIPLPEAF
TRBV12-3/TRBV12-4	TRBJ1-5	AGSLTTGIGNQPQH
TRBV28	TRBJ2-1	ASSLLAGGYDEQF
TRBV5-6	TRBJ2-2	ASSSVPGLGTGELF
TRBV29-1	TRBJ2-3	SVTGGLTSTDTQY
TRBV9	TRBJ1-2	ASRDDLDGYT
TRBV27	TRBJ2-4	ASSLSPGEGAKNIQY
TRBV12-3/TRBV12-4	TRBJ2-1	ASRSRQGEGREQF
TRBV20-1	TRBJ2-3	SARDPKGTTDTQY
TRBV6-2/TRBV6-3	TRBJ1-1	ASRVGTALNTEAF
TRBV7-2	TRBJ2-7	ASSFRGSTYEQY
TRBV10-2	TRBJ2-7	ASTGTGLYEQY
TRBV14	TRBJ1-1	ASQGHTEAF
TRBV14	TRBJ1-2	ASSKDWGNVNYGYT
TRBV20-1	TRBJ2-3	SVPRGLRDTQY
TRBV20-1	TRBJ1-2	SAPTFMNYGYT
TRBV20-1	TRBJ2-1	SARVSGTSRGGAYNEQC
TRBV27	TRBJ1-1	ASRRSRGQVNTEAF
TRBV6-5	TRBJ2-3	ASSQPAGPQY
TRBV6-5	TRBJ2-7	ASGVGTSGSRYEQY
TRBV2	TRBJ2-3	ASGSGSSTDTQY
TRBV7-9	TRBJ2-5	ASSPGTSQETQY
TRBV7-9	TRBJ2-1	ASSLFGDRVYNEQF
TRBV4-2	TRBJ1-2	ASSQNERHPSFNYGYT
TRBV4-3	TRBJ2-1	ASSVKTSSYNEQF
TRBV20-1	TRBJ2-4	SAGTSSQNIQY
TRBV5-1	TRBJ2-7	ASSLPGGDLPYEQY
TRBV28	TRBJ1-2	ASRAGIGRDNYGYT
TRBV12-3/TRBV12-4	TRBJ2-4	ASSLRSGGTNIQY
TRBV20-1	TRBJ2-1	SAAWVEQF
TRBV3-1	TRBJ2-7	ASSQEVTGGSYEQY
TRBV20-1	TRBJ1-2	SAPLDRGTYGYT
TRBV7-2	TRBJ1-2	ASSQQGQGGGYT
TRBV27	TRBJ2-7	ASRLAGRSSYEQY
TRBV27	TRBJ1-2	ASSLEYNYGYT
TRBV5-1	TRBJ2-4	ASSLATGSLAKNIQY
TRBV28	TRBJ1-6	ASSSTGQGNSPLH
TRBV2	TRBJ1-5	ASRGVDQPQH
TRBV20-1	TRBJ1-1	SASRATGYTEAF
TRBV20-1	TRBJ2-1	SARRGGPGNEQF
TRBV9	TRBJ2-1	ASSVGGSGYNEQF
TRBV7-6	TRBJ2-5	ASSLVVAGVGETQY
TRBV15	TRBJ2-1	ATSRGEAGLPEQF
TRBV20-1	TRBJ2-4	SGRVEGKNIQY